This record covers a single TCR beta chain. This entry belongs to a study of control samples from healthy donors and cancer patients. This CDR3 is built from 14 residues. Germline-derived CDR1 and CDR2 are SGHAT and FQNNGV. The V gene end was trimmed by 4 bases and the J gene end by 7 bases; junction bases not matched to a gene: 10. Clones were sequenced by immunoSEQ multiplex PCR, and TCRdb holds only the in-frame ones, with some missing. The sample shows around 95,000 clones, about 82% of them seen only once. The clonotype comes from a man aged 30-40 years in good health. This chain joins TRBV11-2 and TRBJ2-7; 7 bases map to TRBD1. The source material was blood. Here the CDR3 DNA reads TGTGCCAGCAGCTACACGACAGGGATTTGGGAGCAGTACTTC. The encoded protein is CASSYTTGIWEQYF.